The next 25 T cell receptor beta chains were all read from a single sample in a study of blood T cell repertoires in COVID-19. TCRdb keeps only in-frame clones here, not all; method: immunoSEQ multiplex PCR. The table includes 350,000 to 400,000 clones, approximately 90% detected once. The sequenced material came from PBMCs or T cells enriched from blood (not recorded which). The receptors were gathered from a young man who had recovered from COVID-19.

J is TRBJ2-1 and V is TRBV27; 8 bases align to TRBD2. The V gene end was trimmed by 4 bases and the J gene end by 10 bases; junction bases not matched to a gene: 3. The length of the CDR3 is 12 residues. Germline CDR1 reads MNHEY; CDR2 reads SMNVEV (reference sequence). CDR3 nucleotides: TGTGCCAGCAGTTCCAGGACTAGCGAGCAGTTCTTC. Translating it yields CASSSRTSEQFF.

This chain joins TRBV18 and TRBJ1-4, with 9 positions matching TRBD1. The CDR3 runs to 17 residues. Germline-derived CDR1 and CDR2 are KGHSH and LQKENI. V gave up 4 bases and J gave up 3 bases; unmatched junction bases: 9. In nucleotides, the CDR3 is TGTGCCAGCTCACGAGCGGGACAGGGCCCAGCTAATGAAAAACTGTTTTTT. This encodes CASSRAGQGPANEKLFF.

This chain uses TRBV7-9 with TRBJ1-2; TRBD1 aligns across 10 bases. This CDR3 is built from 14 residues. CDR1 is SEHNR and CDR2 is FQNEAQ in the germline V gene (reference sequence). J gave up 3 bases and V 5 bases, and 3 bases lay outside the gene matches. CDR3 in DNA: TGTGCCAGCAGCACGGGACAGGGGCACTATGGCTACACCTTC. Its protein product is CASSTGQGHYGYTF.

This clone is a singleton in its sample. The V call is TRBV11-2, the J call TRBJ1-2, with TRBD1 matching over 12 bases. Germline V gives CDR1 SGHAT, CDR2 FQNNGV. There are 18 residues in the CDR3. With V trimmed by 5 bases and J by 5 bases, 15 bases remained unmatched. Here the CDR3 DNA reads TGTGCCAGCAGCCGACCCGGGACAGGGGGCGCAGGGATTTATGGCTACACCTTC. Protein: CASSRPGTGGAGIYGYTF.

The genes are TRBV27 and TRBJ2-7; 13 nucleotides line up with TRBD2. J lost 8 bases, V lost 2 bases, and 6 bases had no gene match. The CDR3 has 15 residues. Germline lookup yields CDR1 MNHEY and CDR2 SMNVEV (reference sequence). CDR3 protein: CASSLVVGTSGKQYF. CDR3 nucleotides: TGTGCCAGCAGTTTAGTCGTGGGGACTAGCGGGAAGCAGTACTTC.

This clone occurred once. The chain couples TRBV7-2 to TRBJ2-5; D gene ambiguous. CDR3 length: 14 residues. Per the germline V gene, CDR1 is SGHTA and CDR2 is FQGNSA. The germline V and J ends were trimmed by 7 bases and 5 bases, with 17 bases remaining between them. The CDR3 DNA reads as TGTGCCAGCACCCTCATAACAGTTACCGAGACCCAGTACTTC. Protein: CASTLITVTETQYF.

The chain is built from TRBV2 and TRBJ1-5; D call uncertain. This CDR3 is built from 14 residues. Germline V gene sequence: CDR1 SNHLY, CDR2 FYNNEI. Trimming pared 4 bases from V and 0 bases from J, leaving 7 bases between. In DNA, the CDR3 is TGTGCCAGCAGTGGCTCCAGTAGCAATCAGCCCCAGCATTTT. This gives the protein CASSGSSSNQPQHF.

The chain joins TRBV18 to TRBJ2-3; no clear D gene. Looked up from germline, CDR1 is KGHSH and CDR2 is LQKENI. The CDR3 runs 15 residues. Trimming stripped 3 bases from V and 1 base from J, with 11 bases between. The CDR3 sequence is CASSPQIAGTDTQYF. In DNA form, the CDR3 reads TGTGCCAGCTCACCTCAGATAGCCGGCACAGATACGCAGTATTTT. Full variable domain (missing parts from reference TRBV18 and TRBJ2-3): NAGVMQNPRHLVRRRGQEARLRCSPMKGHSHVYWYRQLPEEGLKFMVYLQKENIIDESGMPKERFSAEFPKEGPSILRIQQVVRGDSAAYFCASSPQIAGTDTQYFGPGTRLTVL.

The V gene is TRBV5-5, the J gene TRBJ1-1; D is possibly TRBD1 (6 bases). This CDR3 is built from 17 residues. V dropped 0 bases and J dropped 5 bases, with 20 bases sitting between them. From germline, CDR1 is SGHKS and CDR2 YYEKEE (reference sequence). The CDR3 DNA is TGTGCCAGCAGCTTGGCGGGGTGGGAAAACAGGGTGACTGAAGCTTTCTTT. Translating gives CASSLAGWENRVTEAFF.

The genes are TRBV9 and TRBJ2-1, with 9 bases identical to TRBD2. The CDR3 consists of 17 residues. J gave up 7 bases and V 3 bases, and 14 bases lay outside the gene matches. CDR1 SGDLS and CDR2 YYNGEE come from the germline V gene. In nucleotides, the CDR3 is TGTGCCAGCAGCGCAGAGGGAATAGCGGGGGCCAATAATGAGCAGTTCTTC. It encodes CASSAEGIAGANNEQFF.

The gene calls are TRBV27 and TRBJ2-1; tentative D call: TRBD2 (6 bases). The CDR3 has 16 residues. Germline V lookup: CDR1 MNHEY, CDR2 SMNVEV (reference sequence). Between the trimmed V and J ends, which lost 0 bases and 8 bases, there was a span of 17 bases. This CDR3 reads CASSLSTGSASDEQFF. In nucleotides, the CDR3 is TGTGCCAGCAGTTTATCGACCGGGAGTGCCTCCGATGAGCAGTTCTTC.

This clone has just one count. This sequence joins TRBV6-4 and TRBJ1-5; D remains unclear. CDR1 is MRHNA and CDR2 is SNTAGT in the germline V gene. V dropped 6 bases and J dropped 7 bases, with 13 bases sitting between them. The CDR3 is made up of 13 amino acids. CDR3 protein: CASSEGSGQPQHF. The CDR3 DNA reads as TGTGCCAGCAGCGAGGGTTCTGGGCAGCCCCAGCATTTT.

The rearrangement joins TRBV30 to TRBJ1-2; 9 bases align to TRBD1. The CDR3 totals 14 residues. V dropped 7 bases and J dropped 7; count of bases not matched to a gene: 13. CDR1 GTSNPN and CDR2 SVGIG come from the germline V gene (reference sequence). The CDR3 loop is CAYTQGALWGGYTF. The CDR3 bases are TGTGCCTATACACAGGGGGCTCTTTGGGGTGGCTACACCTTC.

The gene calls are TRBV6-5 and TRBJ2-7; no definite D call. CDR3 size: 15 residues. Trimming shortened V by 0 bases and J by 4 bases, and 13 bases separated the two germline ends. CDR1 and CDR2 (germline): MNHEY, SVGAGI. The CDR3 DNA is TGTGCCAGCAGTTACTCTGCCGCGTCCCAATACGAGCAGTACTTC. Protein sequence: CASSYSAASQYEQYF.

The chain uses TRBV2 and TRBJ1-1, with D hard to call. The CDR3 runs 15 residues. Germline V gives CDR1 SNHLY, CDR2 FYNNEI. V lost 5 bases and J 7 bases, leaving 20 bases between the germline ends. CDR3 DNA: TGTGCCAGCAGTACCTCTGAGACTGCAGTGAGTGAAGCTTTCTTT. Translation: CASSTSETAVSEAFF.

This chain joins TRBV12-5 and TRBJ2-7; TRBD1 agrees at 9 bases. The CDR3 consists of 14 residues. The V and J ends lost 5 bases and 5 bases, in that order; junction bases with no gene match: 7. Germline-derived CDR1 and CDR2 are LGHNT and FRNRAP. The CDR3 here is CASGPNRGLDEQYF. The CDR3 DNA is TGTGCTAGTGGTCCGAACAGGGGGCTGGACGAGCAGTACTTC. Using reference TRBV12-5 and TRBJ2-7 for the parts outside the CDR3, the full variable domain is DARVTQTPRHKVTEMGQEVTMRCQPILGHNTVFWYRQTMMQGLELLAYFRNRAPLDDSGMPKDRFSAEMPDATLATLKIQPSEPRDSAVYFCASGPNRGLDEQYFGPGTRLTVT.

The V and J genes are TRBV3-1 (or the pseudogene TRBV3-2) and TRBJ2-4, with D perhaps TRBD1 (6 bases). Trimming cost V 4 bases and J 7 bases, with 17 bases left between them. CDR3 length: 15 residues. The germline gives CDR1 LGHDT, CDR2 YNNKEL (reference sequence). The CDR3: CASSPGVARGNIQYF. The CDR3 DNA is TGTGCCAGCAGCCCAGGGGTAGCGAGGGGGAACATTCAGTACTTC.

V and J are TRBV13 and TRBJ2-3; D may be TRBD1 (6 bases). From germline, CDR1 is PRHDT and CDR2 FYEKMQ (reference sequence). This CDR3 contains 12 residues. The ends were cut back, 5 bases at V and 8 bases at J, with 11 bases in the middle. The CDR3 loop is CASSPAQGTQYF. Written as DNA, the CDR3 is TGTGCCAGCAGCCCCGCACAGGGTACGCAGTATTTT.

The chain carries TRBV18 and TRBJ1-1, with D perhaps TRBD1 (6 bases). Germline CDR1 is KGHSH and CDR2 is LQKENI. The ends were cut back, 1 base at V and 6 bases at J, with 12 bases in the middle. This CDR3 has 14 amino acids. CDR3 nucleotide sequence: TGTGCCAGCTCACCACGGGGGCAGGTGGCTGAAGCTTTCTTT. Its translation: CASSPRGQVAEAFF.

The V call is TRBV5-1, the J call TRBJ2-7; D ambiguous. This CDR3 contains 12 residues. V lost 2 bases and J lost 6, with 9 bases in between. Germline V gene data show CDR1 as SGHRS and CDR2 as YFSETQ. The CDR3 DNA is TGCGCCAGCAGCTTCTCCGGTGCCGAGCAGTACTTC. It translates to CASSFSGAEQYF.

This chain links TRBV7-7 with TRBJ2-2, with 10 nucleotides matching TRBD1. Germline loops: CDR1 SSHAT, CDR2 FNYEAQ (reference sequence). The V gene end was trimmed by 4 bases and the J gene end by 6 bases; junction bases not matched to a gene: 5. The CDR3 totals 15 residues. The CDR3 DNA sequence: TGTGCCAGCAGCTCCCCTGGACAGGGGGCCGGGGAGCTGTTTTTT. Amino acid sequence: CASSSPGQGAGELFF.

The V and J genes are TRBV12-3 or TRBV12-4 and TRBJ2-5; tentatively, D is TRBD1 (6 bases). The length of the CDR3 is 12 residues. V shed 10 bases and J shed 4 bases, with 13 bases lying between them. The CDR3: CATFPRGETQYF. The DNA of the CDR3 is TGTGCCACCTTCCCCAGGGGAGAGACCCAGTACTTC.

This clone was counted a single time. The rearrangement uses TRBV5-4 and TRBJ1-2; 11 bases map to TRBD1. The J segment lost 4 bases and the V segment lost 0 bases, leaving 5 bases of the junction unmatched. The CDR3 totals 16 residues. Germline CDR1 is SGHNT and CDR2 is YYREEE (reference sequence). CDR3 sequence (DNA): TGTGCCAGCAGCTTGGCCGGACAGGGGGCATTCTATGGCTACACCTTC. Protein sequence: CASSLAGQGAFYGYTF.

This rearrangement joins TRBV18 to TRBJ1-2, with 7 bases that match TRBD1. The CDR3 totals 12 residues. In germline, CDR1 is KGHSH, CDR2 LQKENI. Trimming at V came to 4 bases and at J to 8 bases, leaving 4 bases not matched to a gene. CDR3 residues: CASSQQGNGYTF. CDR3 DNA: TGTGCCAGCTCACAACAGGGGAACGGCTACACCTTC.

This clone was picked up one time. The genes are TRBV19 and TRBJ1-5; TRBD1 agrees at 10 bases. Germline values: CDR1 LNHDA, CDR2 SQIVND (reference sequence). CDR3 length: 16 amino acids. J gave up 7 bases and V 5 bases, and 11 bases lay outside the gene matches. Here the CDR3 DNA reads TGTGCCAGTAGTGCCCTCGACAGGGGGCCAGGGCAGCCCCAGCATTTT. Its translation is CASSALDRGPGQPQHF.